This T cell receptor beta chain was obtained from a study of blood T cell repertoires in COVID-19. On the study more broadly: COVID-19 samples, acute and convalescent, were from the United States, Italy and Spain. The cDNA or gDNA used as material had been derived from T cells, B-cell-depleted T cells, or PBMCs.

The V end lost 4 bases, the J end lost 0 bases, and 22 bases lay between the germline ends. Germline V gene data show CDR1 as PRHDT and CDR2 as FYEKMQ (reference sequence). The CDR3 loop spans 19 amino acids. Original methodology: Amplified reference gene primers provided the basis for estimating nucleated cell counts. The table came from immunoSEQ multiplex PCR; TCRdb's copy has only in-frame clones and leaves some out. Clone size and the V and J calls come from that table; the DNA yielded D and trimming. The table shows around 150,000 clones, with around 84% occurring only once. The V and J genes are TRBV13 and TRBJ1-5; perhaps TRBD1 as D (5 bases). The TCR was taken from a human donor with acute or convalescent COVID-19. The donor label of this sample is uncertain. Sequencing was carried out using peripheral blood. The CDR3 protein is CASSSPHKTAPNSNQPQHF. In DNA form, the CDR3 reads TGTGCCAGCAGCTCACCCCATAAGACAGCTCCTAATAGCAATCAGCCCCAGCATTTT.